The clone carrying this TCR beta chain was detected only a few times. Its antigen is unidentified. This entry comes from a study of early T cells in non-severe SARS-CoV-2 infection. Study background: The chains were unpaired, and the sequenced material was bulk RNA from unsorted whole blood. Overall study findings and caveats: VDJdb matching favored anti-spike CD8 responses, missing private and CD4 specificities.

Each cDNA molecule carried a unique molecular identifier. TCRdb re-called the 5' RACE reads with MiXCR, one entry per CDR3 protein. The top ten clones hold about an eighth of a sample with approximately 45,000 distinct CDR3 sequences, 6% to 6.5% of them seen once. The CDR3 spans 15 residues. The source material was whole blood. The source is an adult who was a healthcare worker with PCR-confirmed SARS-CoV-2 infection or an uninfected control (not recorded which). The chain joins TRBV21-1 to TRBJ1-5. TRBV21-1 has pseudogene status. The CDR3 sequence is CANYNGRDSNQPQHF. The CDR3 nucleotides are TGTGCCAACTATAACGGACGGGATAGCAATCAGCCCCAGCATTTT.